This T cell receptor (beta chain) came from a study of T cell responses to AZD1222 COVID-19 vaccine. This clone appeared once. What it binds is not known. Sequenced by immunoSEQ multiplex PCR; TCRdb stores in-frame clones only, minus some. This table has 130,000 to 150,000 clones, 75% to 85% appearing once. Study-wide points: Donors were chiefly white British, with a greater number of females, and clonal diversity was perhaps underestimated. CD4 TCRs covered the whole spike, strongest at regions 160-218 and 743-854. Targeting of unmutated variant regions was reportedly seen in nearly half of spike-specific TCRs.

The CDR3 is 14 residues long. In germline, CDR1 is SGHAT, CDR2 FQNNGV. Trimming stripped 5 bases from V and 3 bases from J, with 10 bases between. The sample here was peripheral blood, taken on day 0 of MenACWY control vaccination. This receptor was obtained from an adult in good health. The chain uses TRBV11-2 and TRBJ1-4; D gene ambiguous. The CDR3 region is CASSLGSANEKLFF. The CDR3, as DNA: TGTGCCAGCAGCCTCGGGAGTGCTAATGAAAAACTGTTTTTT.